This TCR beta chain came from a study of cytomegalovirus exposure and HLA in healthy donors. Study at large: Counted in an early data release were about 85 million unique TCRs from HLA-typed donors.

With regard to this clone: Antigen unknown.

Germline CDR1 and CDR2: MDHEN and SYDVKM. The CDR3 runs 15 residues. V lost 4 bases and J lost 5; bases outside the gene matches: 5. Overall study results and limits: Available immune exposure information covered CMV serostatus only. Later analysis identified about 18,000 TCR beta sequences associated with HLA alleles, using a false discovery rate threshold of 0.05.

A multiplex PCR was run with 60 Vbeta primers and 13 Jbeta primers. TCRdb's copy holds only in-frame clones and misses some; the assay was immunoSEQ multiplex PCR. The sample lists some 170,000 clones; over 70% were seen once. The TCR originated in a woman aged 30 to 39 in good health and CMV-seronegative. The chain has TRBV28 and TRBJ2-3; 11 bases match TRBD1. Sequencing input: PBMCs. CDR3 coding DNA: TGTGCCAGCAGTTACCCCGGGACAGGGGGAGATACGCAGTATTTT. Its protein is CASSYPGTGGDTQYF.